This TCR beta chain derives from a study of beta chain features in type 1 diabetes. The overall study: What patients shared with healthy donors was a similar profile of age, gender and cell yields.

Of note for this clone: Its target is not known.

On average, the one heparinised blood draw given by each donor was around 120 mL. V shed 4 bases, J shed 5 bases, and the junction held 14 bases outside the gene matches. This CDR3 contains 18 residues. Germline CDR1 and CDR2: SGHRS and YFSETQ. Study-wide results and limits: Across all four CD4+ subsets, people with type 1 diabetes showed modestly shorter TCRB CDR3s.

Sequencing targeted expressed TCRB transcripts, as all isolated RNA had been reverse transcribed. The protocol was immunoSEQ multiplex PCR, while the TCRdb copy is restricted to in-frame clones and leaves out a portion. The sample yields hundreds of thousands of clones, over 14% seen once. The sample taken for sequencing was naive CD4+ T cells from blood. This receptor was taken from a man younger than 30 with type 1 diabetes. This chain links TRBV5-1 with TRBJ2-4; TRBD2 agrees at 11 bases. CDR3 coding DNA: TGCGCCAGCAGCCCCCTAGCGGGAGGTACCCCTACACAAAACATTCAGTACTTC. Translated: CASSPLAGGTPTQNIQYF. The whole variable domain, filled in from reference TRBV5-1 and TRBJ2-4, reads KAGVTQTPRYLIKTRGQQVTLSCSPISGHRSVSWYQQTPGQGLQFLFEYFSETQRNKGNFPGRFSGRQFSNSRSEMNVSTLELGDSALYLCASSPLAGGTPTQNIQYFGAGTRLSVL.